The present entry profiles one T cell receptor (beta chain) with its context. What it recognizes is unknown. TCRdb recomputed calls from the 5' RACE reads with MiXCR, one row per CDR3 protein. The table includes over 500,000 distinct CDR3 sequences, 15% to 20% detected once. These data belong to a study of T-cell memory formation after mild COVID-19. About the research overall: Among the donors, TCR clusters were largely specific to each donor.

The CDR3 contains 14 residues. J was trimmed by 5 bases and V by 2 bases; bases with no gene match: 4. Germline loops: CDR1 SGHRS, CDR2 YFSETQ. Study-level points and caveats: The study found balanced CD4/CD8 in clones contracting day 15 to 85 and a CD4+ lean in later expanders. Detection of some responders pre-infection suggested pre-existing cross-reactive memory T cells participated.

The chain joins TRBV5-1 to TRBJ2-7, with TRBD1 identical over 10 bases. Specimen: PBMCs or a T cell subset sorted from them (not recorded which). This TCR was recovered from an adult woman who had mild COVID-19 (a few samples of this study predate the infection). Cell type and time point are not known. CDR3 sequence (DNA): TGCGCCAGCAGCTTCGGACAGGGGGACGACGAGCAGTACTTC. Translated, it gives CASSFGQGDDEQYF.